This record covers a single TCR beta chain. Which antigen it targets is not known. Base qualities are not recorded, but no much larger clone differs from it by a single base. The immunoSEQ Assay, a bias-controlled multiplex PCR, was used to amplify TCRbeta CDR3 regions from genomic DNA. The paper's processing steps were these. Nucleated cell counts per sample were estimated from amplification of reference gene primers within the assay. Sequence reads were collapsed and filtered to measure the absolute abundance of every unique TCRbeta CDR3 rearrangement. For each sample, productive Simpson clonality was calculated by taking the square root of Simpson's diversity index across productive rearrangements. Sourced from immuneACCESS, this table was stored by TCRdb with only in-frame sequences that have V and J called. A share of the clones is absent; for the studies checked, an unresolved V gene accounts for under half, and the remainder has no known explanation. V and J calls and clone size are those listed in that table; D and trimming were worked out from the DNA. The sample has more than 70,000 clones on record, 70% to 90% of them singletons. The top ten constitute roughly 8.9% of the sample.

Ends trimmed: V by 6 bases, J by 3 bases; bases unmatched to a gene: 3. From the germline V gene, CDR1 is KGHSH and CDR2 is LQKENI. The CDR3 goes from the cysteine to the phenylalanine over 13 residues. The retained sequence is limited to the CDR3, 39 bases, with the frame set at the first base. The collaborating institutions used their own protocols to collect whole blood in K2EDTA tubes. Collaborator samples were shipped for TCRbeta analysis as frozen whole blood, isolated PBMCs, or DNA extracted from either sample type. The data were obtained in a study of blood T cell repertoires in COVID-19 (dated by TCRdb to the early 2020s). With respect to the entire study: Collaborator samples came from the United States, Italy and Spain and covered acute and convalescent phases of COVID-19. The material from the prospective study consisted of cDNA or gDNA derived from T cells, B-cell-depleted T cells, or PBMCs. The dataset comprised deeply sampled blood TCRbeta repertoires from subjects exposed to, actively infected with, or recovered from COVID-19. A freely available public database, intended as a resource for researchers studying the immune response to SARS-CoV-2, is where the repertoires were released. The samples were drawn from two sources: the first 160 participants of the ongoing ImmuneRACE study, and over 950 subjects contributed by 6 global collaborators. The sample metadata nearly always contained a de-identified subject ID, COVID-19 status, age in years and sex. Where available, HLA class I and class II types were obtained from metadata supplied by the sample provider rather than from assay-based typing.

General study outcomes and caveats: The amount of clinical and demographic metadata varied by source and participant and was provided uncurated.

This sequence was found in a man aged 45-65 years with acute or convalescent COVID-19. The V and J genes are TRBV18 and TRBJ1-2, with 8 bases matching TRBD1. The sample comprised peripheral blood. The sequenced DNA is TGTGCCAGCTCGCAGGGGGCAGACTATGGCTACACCTTC. Translated, it reads CASSQGADYGYTF.